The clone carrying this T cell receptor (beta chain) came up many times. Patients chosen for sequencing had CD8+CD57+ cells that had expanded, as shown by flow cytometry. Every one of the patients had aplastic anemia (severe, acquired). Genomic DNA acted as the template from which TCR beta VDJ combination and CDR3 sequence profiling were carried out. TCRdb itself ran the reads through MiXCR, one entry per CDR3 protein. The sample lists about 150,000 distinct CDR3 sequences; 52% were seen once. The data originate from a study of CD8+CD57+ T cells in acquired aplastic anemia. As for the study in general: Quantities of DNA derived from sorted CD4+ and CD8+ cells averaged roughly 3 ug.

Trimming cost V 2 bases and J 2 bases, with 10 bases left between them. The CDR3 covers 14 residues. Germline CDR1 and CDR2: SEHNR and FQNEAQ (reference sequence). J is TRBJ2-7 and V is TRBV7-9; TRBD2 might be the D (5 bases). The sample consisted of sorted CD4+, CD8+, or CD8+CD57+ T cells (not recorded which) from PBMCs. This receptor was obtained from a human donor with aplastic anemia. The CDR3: CASSLSGNPYEQYF. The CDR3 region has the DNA TGTGCCAGCAGCTTATCCGGGAACCCCTACGAGCAGTACTTC. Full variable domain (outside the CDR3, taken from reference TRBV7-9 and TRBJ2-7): DTGVSQNPRHKITKRGQNVTFRCDPISEHNRLYWYRQTLGQGPEFLTYFQNEAQLEKSRLLSDRFSAERPKGSFSTLEIQRTEQGDSAMYLCASSLSGNPYEQYFGPGTRLTVT.